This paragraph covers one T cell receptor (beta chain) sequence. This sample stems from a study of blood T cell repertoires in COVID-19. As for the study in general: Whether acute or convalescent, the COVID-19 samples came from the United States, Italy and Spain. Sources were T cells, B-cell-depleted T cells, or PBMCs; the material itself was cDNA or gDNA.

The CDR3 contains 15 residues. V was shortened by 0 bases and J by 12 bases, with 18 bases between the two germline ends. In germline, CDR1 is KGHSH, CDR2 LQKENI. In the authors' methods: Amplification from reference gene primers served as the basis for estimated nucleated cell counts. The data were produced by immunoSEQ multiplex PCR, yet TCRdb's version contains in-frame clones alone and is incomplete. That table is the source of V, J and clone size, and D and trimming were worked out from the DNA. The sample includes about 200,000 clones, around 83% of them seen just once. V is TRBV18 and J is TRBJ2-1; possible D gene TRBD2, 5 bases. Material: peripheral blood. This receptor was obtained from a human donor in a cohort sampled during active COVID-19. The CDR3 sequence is CASSPPRQPGKWQFF. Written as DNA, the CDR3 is TGTGCCAGCTCACCACCACGGCAGCCGGGGAAATGGCAGTTCTTC.